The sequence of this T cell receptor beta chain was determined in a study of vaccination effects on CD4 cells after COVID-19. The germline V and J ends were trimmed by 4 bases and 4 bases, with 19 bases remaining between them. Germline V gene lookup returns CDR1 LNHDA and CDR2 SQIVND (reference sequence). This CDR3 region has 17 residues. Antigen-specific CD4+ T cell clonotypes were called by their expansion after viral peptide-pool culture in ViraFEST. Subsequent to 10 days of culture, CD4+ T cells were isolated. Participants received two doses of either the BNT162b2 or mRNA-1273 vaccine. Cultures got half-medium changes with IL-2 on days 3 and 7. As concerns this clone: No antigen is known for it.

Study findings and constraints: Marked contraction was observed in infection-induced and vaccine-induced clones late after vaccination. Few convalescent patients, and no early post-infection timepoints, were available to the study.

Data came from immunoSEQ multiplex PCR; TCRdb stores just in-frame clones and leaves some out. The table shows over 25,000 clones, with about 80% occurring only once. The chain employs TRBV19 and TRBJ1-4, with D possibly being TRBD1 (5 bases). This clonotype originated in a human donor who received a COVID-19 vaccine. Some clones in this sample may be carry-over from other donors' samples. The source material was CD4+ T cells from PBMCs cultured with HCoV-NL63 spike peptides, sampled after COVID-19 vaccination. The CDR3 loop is CASSKPRASAGNEKLFF. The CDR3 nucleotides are TGTGCCAGTAGTAAACCCAGGGCCTCTGCGGGTAATGAAAAACTGTTTTTT. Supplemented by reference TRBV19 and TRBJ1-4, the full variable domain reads DGGITQSPKYLFRKEGQNVTLSCEQNLNHDAMYWYRQDPGQGLRLIYYSQIVNDFQKGDIAEGYSVSREKKESFPLTVTSAQKNPTAFYLCASSKPRASAGNEKLFFGSGTQLSVL.